The entry that follows covers one T cell receptor (beta chain) sequence. What it binds is not known. This sample was included in a study of T cell responses to AZD1222 COVID-19 vaccine. Study-wide results and limits: Mapped onto spike, vaccine-associated CD4 TCRs spanned it and were dominant at 160-218 and 743-854. Spike-specific TCR repertoires showed rising breadth and depth after two AZD1222 doses.

Measured with immunoSEQ multiplex PCR; TCRdb has only the in-frame clones, and not every one. This table has about 69,000 clones, less than 90% appearing once. This CDR3 spans 17 amino acids. Germline V CDR1 and CDR2: MNHEY, SMNVEV (reference sequence). V was clipped by 5 bases and J by 0 bases; unmatched bases: 4. The TCR comes from an adult who received the AZD1222 COVID-19 vaccine. This chain links TRBV27 with TRBJ2-6; 10 nucleotides agree with TRBD1. The sequences come from peripheral blood, collected 28 days after the second AZD1222 dose. This CDR3 is CASSPGTGASGANVLTF. CDR3 nucleotides: TGTGCCAGCAGTCCCGGGACAGGGGCCTCTGGGGCCAACGTCCTGACTTTC. The complete variable domain, with remaining parts taken from reference TRBV27 and TRBJ2-6, reads EAQVTQNPRYLITVTGKKLTVTCSQNMNHEYMSWYRQDPGLGLRQIYYSMNVEVTDKGDVPEGYKVSRKEKRNFPLILESPSPNQTSLYFCASSPGTGASGANVLTFGAGSRLTVL.